Listed here are 32 T cell receptor beta chains from one sample, sequenced in a study of CD8 T cells in ankylosing spondylitis. TCRdb re-called the 5' RACE reads with MiXCR, one entry per CDR3 protein. The sample consists of approximately 39,000 distinct CDR3 sequences, 13% of them appearing once. The sample comprised synovial fluid, either unsorted or a sorted T cell fraction (not recorded which). These receptor sequences come from a male donor with ankylosing spondylitis.

The chain is built from TRBV28 and TRBJ1-2, with D possibly TRBD1 on 6 matching bases. Trimming pared 6 bases from V and 8 bases from J, leaving 25 bases between. CDR1 and CDR2 from the germline V gene are MDHEN and SYDVKM. This CDR3 has 16 residues. CDR3 amino acids: CASSYFQGGLRDGYTF. The CDR3 bases are TGTGCCAGCAGCTACTTCCAAGGGGGGTTAAGAGACGGCTACACCTTC.

This clonotype was counted only a few times. The chain uses TRBV10-3 and TRBJ1-2; unclear D gene. This CDR3 has 15 residues. Per the germline V gene, CDR1 is ENHRY and CDR2 is SYGVKD. V lost 0 bases and J 2 bases, leaving 10 bases between the germline ends. The CDR3 loop is CAISESTRENYGYTF. CDR3 bases: TGTGCCATCAGTGAGTCGACTCGGGAGAACTATGGCTACACCTTC.

The sample holds many counts of this clonotype. The gene calls are TRBV29-1 and TRBJ2-1; 8 nucleotides align to TRBD1. Germline V gene data show CDR1 as SQVTM and CDR2 as ANQGSEA. CDR3 length: 12 amino acids. V shed 6 bases, J shed 3 bases, and the junction held 1 base outside the gene matches. The CDR3 is CSVGQGYNEQFF. CDR3 DNA: TGCAGCGTAGGACAGGGCTACAATGAGCAGTTCTTC.

The chain has TRBV20-1 and TRBJ2-7; D ambiguous. Per germline, CDR1 DFQATT and CDR2 SNEGSKA (reference sequence). The CDR3 contains 15 residues. V was clipped by 3 bases and J by 2 bases, with 17 bases between them. CDR3 sequence reads: CSARLLSVLPYEQYF. For the CDR3, the DNA is TGCAGTGCTAGGTTGCTGTCAGTCCTTCCCTACGAGCAGTACTTC.

This clonotype was seen many times. The chain uses TRBV11-2 and TRBJ2-5; D may be TRBD1 or TRBD2 (5 bases each). The CDR3 extends over 13 amino acids. The V gene's germline CDR1 is SGHAT and CDR2 FQNNGV. The ends were cut back, 4 bases at V and 5 bases at J, with 11 bases in the middle. The CDR3 DNA follows: TGTGCCAGCAGCTGGACGGGGACGGAGACCCAGTACTTC. This translates into CASSWTGTETQYF.

By proportion, this clonotype is medium-sized. This sequence joins TRBV20-1 and TRBJ2-7; 7 bases fit TRBD1. Looked up from germline, CDR1 is DFQATT and CDR2 is SNEGSKA (reference sequence). The ends lost 6 bases at V and 0 bases at J; junction bases unmatched: 8. This CDR3 spans 14 amino acids. CDR3 residues: CSANLRGNSYEQYF. The CDR3 nucleotides read TGCAGTGCGAACCTCAGGGGGAACTCCTACGAGCAGTACTTC.

This clonotype was observed many times. The chain recombines TRBV20-1 with TRBJ2-3; the match to TRBD2 covers 12 bases. V gave up 0 bases and J gave up 4 bases; unmatched junction bases: 17. This CDR3 is built from 20 residues. Germline CDR1 DFQATT, CDR2 SNEGSKA (reference sequence). The CDR3 reads CSARDFGGRLTSGGSDTQYF. CDR3 sequence (DNA): TGCAGTGCTAGAGATTTTGGGGGCAGGTTGACTAGCGGGGGATCAGATACGCAGTATTTT.

This clonotype was seen repeatedly, ten times or more. The chain recombines TRBV21-1 with TRBJ1-6; TRBD1, the D gene given by the table, was not confirmed from the DNA. TRBV21-1 counts as a pseudogene. This CDR3 contains 14 residues. CDR3 protein: CASSEGAGGGPLHF. The CDR3 DNA reads TGTGCCAGCAGCGAGGGGGCAGGGGGCGGACCCCTCCACTTT.

The table lists this clonotype with a few counts. The V gene is TRBV6-5, the J gene TRBJ2-1; D is uncertain. Germline values: CDR1 MNHEY, CDR2 SVGAGI. The CDR3 is 13 amino acids. Trimming removed 2 bases at V and 5 bases at J, with 7 bases between. The CDR3 nucleotides are TGTGCCAGCAGTTACGTGGGTAACAATGAGCAGTTCTTC. Translation: CASSYVGNNEQFF.

The chain combines TRBV4-1 with TRBJ1-1; D uncertain. The CDR3 runs 14 residues. The V and J ends lost 2 bases and 8 bases respectively, with 15 bases between them. The germline V gene has CDR1 MGHRA and CDR2 YSYEKL. The chain's CDR3 is CASSQRTAAGEAFF. In DNA, the CDR3 is TGCGCCAGCAGCCAACGGACGGCCGCGGGGGAAGCTTTCTTT.

The V call is TRBV6-2 or TRBV6-3, the J call TRBJ1-5; no clear D. Germline V gene lookup returns CDR1 MNHEY and CDR2 SVGEGT. Deletions cut 5 bases from V and 7 bases from J, with 18 bases between. The CDR3 loop spans 15 amino acids. CDR3 DNA: TGTGCCAGCAGTGCCCGGCTGTTAACGGGGCAGCCCCAGCATTTT. Translation: CASSARLLTGQPQHF.

This clonotype was observed a handful of times. The gene calls are TRBV6-5 and TRBJ2-7, with 8 nucleotides matching TRBD1. This CDR3 has 14 amino acids. Germline V lookup: CDR1 MNHEY, CDR2 SVGAGI. J gave up 4 bases and V 2 bases, and 4 bases lay outside the gene matches. This chain's CDR3 is CASSYRDRIYEQYF. In nucleotides, the CDR3 is TGTGCCAGCAGTTACCGGGACAGGATTTACGAGCAGTACTTC.

This clonotype was recorded at least ten times. DNA of the CDR3: TGCAGTGCTCAACTAGCGGGGGGCTACGAGCAGTACTTC. Translating it yields CSAQLAGGYEQYF. J is TRBJ2-7 and V is TRBV20-1, with 12 bases matching TRBD2. The CDR3 contains 13 residues. The junction had 2 bases not matched to a gene; V was cut back by 5 bases and J by 3 bases. The germline V gene encodes CDR1 DFQATT and CDR2 SNEGSKA (reference sequence).

The V and J genes are TRBV10-3 and TRBJ2-7; 10 bases match TRBD1. The germline CDR1 and CDR2 sequences are ENHRY and SYGVKD. With V trimmed by 8 bases and J by 3 bases, 1 base remained unmatched. The CDR3 length is 12 residues. The CDR3 DNA reads TGTGCCATCGGGACAGGGGACTACGAGCAGTACTTC. Encoded protein: CAIGTGDYEQYF.

This clonotype was seen ten or more times. This rearrangement joins TRBV12-3 or TRBV12-4 to TRBJ2-7; 7 bases agree with TRBD2. Trimming at V came to 6 bases and at J to 1 base, leaving 0 bases not matched to a gene. The length of the CDR3 is 12 residues. CDR3 bases: TGTGCCAGCAGGGGGGGGTCCTACGAGCAGTACTTC. This sequence encodes CASRGGSYEQYF.

This clonotype came up many times. This sequence joins TRBV6-1 and TRBJ2-7, with 8 positions matching TRBD1. The CDR3 sequence is 16 residues long. The V gene's germline CDR1 is MNHNS and CDR2 SASEGT. V lost 1 base, J lost 0 bases, and 5 bases stayed unmatched. CDR3 nucleotides: TGTGCCAGCAGTGAAGTTCAGGGGGCCGGCTCCTACGAGCAGTACTTC. Its protein product is CASSEVQGAGSYEQYF.

This clonotype occurred many times. The rearrangement joins TRBV12-5 to TRBJ1-2, with 8 nucleotides matching TRBD1. CDR1 is LGHNT, CDR2 FRNRAP, per germline. This CDR3 spans 13 amino acids. Trimming at V came to 5 bases and at J to 8 bases, leaving 7 bases not matched to a gene. The CDR3, as DNA: TGTGCTAGTGGTCTGGACAGGGCAGGAGGCTACACCTTC. It translates to CASGLDRAGGYTF.

This clonotype was seen more than once but under ten times. The chain recombines TRBV18 with TRBJ1-2, with TRBD1 matching 7 bases. Looked up from germline, CDR1 is KGHSH and CDR2 is LQKENI. This CDR3 is 15 amino acids long. J lost 7 bases, V lost 2 bases, and 10 bases had no gene match. CDR3 loop: CASSPRRGLFRGYTF. Written as DNA, the CDR3 is TGTGCCAGCTCACCAAGGAGGGGGCTGTTTCGTGGCTACACCTTC.

This clonotype came up many times. The chain has TRBV5-1 and TRBJ1-2, with 7 bases fitting TRBD1. The CDR3 spans 17 residues. Germline V gene data show CDR1 as SGHRS and CDR2 as YFSETQ. V dropped 3 bases and J dropped 6; count of bases not matched to a gene: 17. The CDR3 sequence: CASSSWPHLTGFHGYTF. The CDR3 DNA is TGCGCCAGCAGCTCCTGGCCCCACCTGACAGGGTTCCATGGCTACACCTTC.

This clonotype was seen only a few times. The chain has TRBV4-1 and TRBJ1-2, with D unclear. Germline-derived CDR1 and CDR2 are MGHRA and YSYEKL. With 0 bases removed from V and 8 bases from J, the gap between germline ends came to 13 bases. CDR3 length equals 14 residues. CDR3 loop: CASSQEVGRGGYTF. As DNA, the CDR3 is TGCGCCAGCAGCCAAGAGGTAGGGAGAGGAGGCTACACCTTC.

This clonotype was seen more than once but under ten times. V gene TRBV29-1 combines with J gene TRBJ1-1; possible D gene TRBD1, 5 bases. Germline V gives CDR1 SQVTM, CDR2 ANQGSEA. The CDR3 length is 14 residues. V was trimmed by 6 bases and J by 5 bases, leaving 19 bases between them. CDR3 in amino acids: CSVKRGTRRTEAFF. In DNA, the CDR3 is TGCAGCGTGAAGAGGGGCACCCGCAGGACTGAAGCTTTCTTT. Looking up the rest from reference TRBV29-1 and TRBJ1-1 gives the full variable domain: SAVISQKPSRDICQRGTSLTIQCQVDSQVTMMFWYRQQPGQSLTLIATANQGSEATYESGFVIDKFPISRPNLTFSTLTVSNMSPEDSSIYLCSVKRGTRRTEAFFGQGTRLTVV.

This clonotype was seen at least ten times. This sequence joins TRBV12-3 or TRBV12-4 and TRBJ1-1; no firm D call. The CDR3 spans 12 residues. V lost 2 bases and J lost 3, with 4 bases in between. CDR3 region: CASSLWDTEAFF. The CDR3 nucleotides read TGTGCCAGCAGTTTATGGGACACTGAAGCTTTCTTT.

This clonotype was seen repeatedly, ten times or more. The V gene is TRBV5-1, the J gene TRBJ2-1, with D unclear. CDR1 and CDR2 from the germline V gene are SGHRS and YFSETQ. The V and J ends lost 8 bases and 5 bases respectively, with 11 bases between them. The CDR3 length is 12 residues. CDR3 loop: CASNIADNEQFF. As DNA, the CDR3 is TGCGCCAGTAACATAGCCGACAATGAGCAGTTCTTC.

This clonotype showed up many times. CDR3 in amino acids: CASRDRGHSNQPQHF. In DNA, the CDR3 is TGTGCCAGCAGGGACAGGGGGCATAGCAATCAGCCCCAGCATTTT. The chain is built from TRBV6-2 or TRBV6-3 and TRBJ1-5; TRBD1 agrees at 11 bases. The V segment lost 6 bases and the J segment 0 bases; nucleotides outside the gene matches: 1. Germline values: CDR1 MNHEY, CDR2 SVGEGT. This CDR3 is 15 amino acids long.

This clonotype came up a few times. This chain uses TRBV5-5 with TRBJ2-7; possible D gene TRBD1, 5 bases. The ends were cut back, 3 bases at V and 2 bases at J, with 15 bases in the middle. Germline loops: CDR1 SGHKS, CDR2 YYEKEE (reference sequence). This CDR3 is built from 15 residues. CDR3 nucleotide sequence: TGTGCCAGCAGCTGGGCCGGCAGGGCAACCTACGAGCAGTACTTC. This encodes CASSWAGRATYEQYF.

This clonotype showed up many times. The rearrangement uses TRBV6-2 or TRBV6-3 and TRBJ2-3; D is perhaps TRBD2 (6 bases). V was clipped by 2 bases and J by 2 bases, with 8 bases between them. The CDR3 runs to 14 residues. CDR1 is MNHEY and CDR2 is SVGEGT in the germline V gene. The CDR3 sequence is CASSYGGDTDTQYF. The CDR3 DNA reads as TGTGCCAGCAGTTACGGCGGGGACACAGATACGCAGTATTTT.

This clonotype came up once. A much more abundant neighbour one base away suggests this may be a read error. V is TRBV6-2 or TRBV6-3 and J is TRBJ2-1; the D is unclear. The CDR3 loop spans 16 amino acids. From germline, CDR1 is MNHEY and CDR2 SVGEGT. CDR3: CDSSYWAAPLYNEQFF. In DNA, the CDR3 is TGTGACAGCAGTTACTGGGCCGCGCCCCTCTACAATGAGCAGTTCTTC.

V is TRBV7-3 and J is TRBJ2-1, with a weak D call TRBD1 (6 bases). V was pared by 5 bases and J by 2 bases, with 13 bases between. The CDR3 runs to 15 residues. Germline values: CDR1 SGHTA, CDR2 FQGTGA. As DNA, the CDR3 is TGTGCCAGCAGCCGTACAGGGCACCCCTACAATGAGCAGTTCTTC. Translating gives CASSRTGHPYNEQFF.

This clonotype turned up a few times. V and J are TRBV21-1 and TRBJ2-6. TRBV21-1 is assigned pseudogene status. This CDR3 spans 19 amino acids. This chain's CDR3 is CASSKVRSAPHSGANVLTF. CDR3 in DNA: TGTGCCAGCAGCAAAGTGAGGAGCGCCCCACACTCTGGGGCCAACGTCCTGACTTTC.

This clonotype was observed many times. The V call is TRBV7-6, the J call TRBJ1-2; D unresolved. Trimming left V 2 bases short and J 8 bases short, with 12 bases between. CDR3 length: 13 residues. Germline V gives CDR1 SGHVS, CDR2 FNYEAQ. The CDR3 DNA is TGTGCCAGCAGCTTATTGGGATATAGGGGCTACACCTTC. It translates to CASSLLGYRGYTF.

This chain links TRBV4-3 with TRBJ1-1; 9 bases line up with TRBD1. Germline values: CDR1 LGHNA, CDR2 YSLEER. The CDR3 contains 19 residues. V lost 1 base, J lost 4 bases, and 16 bases stayed unmatched. The CDR3 sequence: CASSQGDRYRGLLVTEAFF. The CDR3 DNA sequence: TGCGCCAGCAGCCAAGGGGACCGATACAGGGGGCTGTTAGTCACTGAAGCTTTCTTT.

At least ten counts were recorded for this clonotype. An end of the junction does not agree with germline; a read error may underlie this. The J gene is TRBJ2-7, the V gene TRBV7-7; unclear D gene. The CDR3 totals 14 residues. The germline V gene has CDR1 SSHAT and CDR2 FNYEAQ (reference sequence). Here the CDR3 DNA reads TGTGCTAGCAGCCCCGGAGTGAGGCCTTACGAGCAGTACTTC. It codes for CASSPGVRPYEQYF.